This TCR beta chain was captured by sequencing in a study of blood T cell repertoires in COVID-19. At the level of the study: Acute and convalescent COVID-19 samples came from the United States, Italy and Spain. T cells, B-cell-depleted T cells, or PBMCs provided the cDNA or gDNA that served as material.

Original handling: Researchers report that nucleated cell counts were estimated from reference gene primer amplification. Only in-frame clones appear in the TCRdb table, and some are missing; sequencing was by immunoSEQ multiplex PCR. The V and J calls and clone size are taken from that table; D and trimming were inferred from the DNA. The sample holds around 150,000 clones, more than 75% seen once. CDR1 is LGHNA, CDR2 YSLEER, per germline. Trimming took 0 bases from V and 0 from J, leaving 12 bases between them. This CDR3 spans 17 amino acids. The rearrangement uses TRBV4-3 and TRBJ2-1; maybe TRBD1 (6 bases). This clonotype was obtained from a man aged 55-75 years who had recovered from COVID-19. Sequences were obtained from peripheral blood. CDR3 bases: TGCGCCAGCAGCCAAGATCCTAGGACAGTCTCCTACAATGAGCAGTTCTTC. This sequence encodes CASSQDPRTVSYNEQFF.